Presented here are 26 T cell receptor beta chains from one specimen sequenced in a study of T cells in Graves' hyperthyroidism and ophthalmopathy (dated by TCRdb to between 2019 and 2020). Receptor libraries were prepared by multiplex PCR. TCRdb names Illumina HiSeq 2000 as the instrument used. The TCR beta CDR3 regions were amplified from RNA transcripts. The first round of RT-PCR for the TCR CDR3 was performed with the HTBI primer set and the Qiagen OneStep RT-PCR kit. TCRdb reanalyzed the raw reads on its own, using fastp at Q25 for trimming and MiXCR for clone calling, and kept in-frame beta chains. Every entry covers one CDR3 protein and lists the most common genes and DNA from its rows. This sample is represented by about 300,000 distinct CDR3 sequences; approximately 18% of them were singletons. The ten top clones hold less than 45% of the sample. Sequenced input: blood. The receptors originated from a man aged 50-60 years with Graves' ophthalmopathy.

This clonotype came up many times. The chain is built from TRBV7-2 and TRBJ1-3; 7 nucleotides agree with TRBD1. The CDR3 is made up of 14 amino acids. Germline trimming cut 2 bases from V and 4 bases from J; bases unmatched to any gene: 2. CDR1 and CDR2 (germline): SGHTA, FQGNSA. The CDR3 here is CASSLPGQGNTIYF. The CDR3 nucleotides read TGTGCCAGCAGCTTACCGGGACAGGGAAACACCATATATTTT.

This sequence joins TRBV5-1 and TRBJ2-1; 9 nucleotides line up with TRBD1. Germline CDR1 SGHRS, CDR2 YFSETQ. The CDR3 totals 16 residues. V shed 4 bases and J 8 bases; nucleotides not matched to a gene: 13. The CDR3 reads CASSATGTGRVDEQFF. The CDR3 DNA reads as TGCGCCAGCAGCGCCACGGGGACAGGGCGAGTTGATGAGCAGTTCTTC. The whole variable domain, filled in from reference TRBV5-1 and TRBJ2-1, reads KAGVTQTPRYLIKTRGQQVTLSCSPISGHRSVSWYQQTPGQGLQFLFEYFSETQRNKGNFPGRFSGRQFSNSRSEMNVSTLELGDSALYLCASSATGTGRVDEQFFGPGTRLTVL.

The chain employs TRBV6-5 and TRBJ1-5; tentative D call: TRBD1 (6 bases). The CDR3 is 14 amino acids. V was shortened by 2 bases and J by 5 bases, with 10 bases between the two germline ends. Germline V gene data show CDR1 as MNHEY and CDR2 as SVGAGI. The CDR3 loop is CASSYLGGDQPQHF. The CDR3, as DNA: TGTGCCAGCAGTTACCTAGGGGGGGATCAGCCCCAGCATTTT.

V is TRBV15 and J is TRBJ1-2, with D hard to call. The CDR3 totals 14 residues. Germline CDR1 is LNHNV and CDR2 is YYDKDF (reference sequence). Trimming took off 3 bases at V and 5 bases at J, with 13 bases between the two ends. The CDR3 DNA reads TGTGCCACCAGCAGCGACGGGCTCCCATATGGCTACACCTTC. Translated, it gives CATSSDGLPYGYTF.

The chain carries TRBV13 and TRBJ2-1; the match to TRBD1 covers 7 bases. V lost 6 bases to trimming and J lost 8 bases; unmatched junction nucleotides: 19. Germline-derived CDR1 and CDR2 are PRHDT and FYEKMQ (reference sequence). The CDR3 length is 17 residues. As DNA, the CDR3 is TGTGCCAGCAGTTCAGACGAAGCCGGGACAGTAGTTGATGAGCAGTTCTTC. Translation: CASSSDEAGTVVDEQFF.

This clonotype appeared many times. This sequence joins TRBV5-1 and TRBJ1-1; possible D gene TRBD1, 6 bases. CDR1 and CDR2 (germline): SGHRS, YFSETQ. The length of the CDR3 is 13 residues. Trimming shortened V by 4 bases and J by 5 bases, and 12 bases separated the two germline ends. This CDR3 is CASSGQGKTEAFF. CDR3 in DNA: TGCGCCAGCAGCGGGCAGGGGAAAACTGAAGCTTTCTTT.

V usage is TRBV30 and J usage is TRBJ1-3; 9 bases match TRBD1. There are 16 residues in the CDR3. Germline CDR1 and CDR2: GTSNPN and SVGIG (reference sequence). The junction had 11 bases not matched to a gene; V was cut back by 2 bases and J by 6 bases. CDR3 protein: CAWSLSGTGNLNTIYF. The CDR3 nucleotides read TGTGCCTGGAGTCTCTCCGGGACAGGGAATTTAAACACCATATATTTT.

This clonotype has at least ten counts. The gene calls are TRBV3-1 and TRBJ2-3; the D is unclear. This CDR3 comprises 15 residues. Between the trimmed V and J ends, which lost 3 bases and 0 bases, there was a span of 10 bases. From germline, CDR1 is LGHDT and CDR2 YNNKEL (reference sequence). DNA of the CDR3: TGTGCCAGCAGCCAGGACCCCGTGAGCACAGATACGCAGTATTTT. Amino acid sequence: CASSQDPVSTDTQYF.

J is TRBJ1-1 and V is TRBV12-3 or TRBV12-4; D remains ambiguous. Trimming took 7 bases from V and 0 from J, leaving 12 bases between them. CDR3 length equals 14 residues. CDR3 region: CASTYGILNTEAFF. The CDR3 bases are TGTGCCAGCACCTACGGGATTTTGAACACTGAAGCTTTCTTT.

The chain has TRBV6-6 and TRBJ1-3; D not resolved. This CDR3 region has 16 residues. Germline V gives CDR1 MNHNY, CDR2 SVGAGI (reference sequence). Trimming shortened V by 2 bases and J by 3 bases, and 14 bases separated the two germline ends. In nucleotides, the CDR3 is TGTGCCAGCAGTTACGGTTCCCGTAACCTTGGAAACACCATATATTTT. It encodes CASSYGSRNLGNTIYF.

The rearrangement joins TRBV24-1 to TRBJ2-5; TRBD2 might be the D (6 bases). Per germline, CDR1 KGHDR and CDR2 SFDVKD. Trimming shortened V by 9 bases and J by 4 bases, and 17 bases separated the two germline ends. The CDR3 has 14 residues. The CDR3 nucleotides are TGTGCCACCGACGACGGGACTTCTTCAGAGACCCAGTACTTC. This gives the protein CATDDGTSSETQYF.

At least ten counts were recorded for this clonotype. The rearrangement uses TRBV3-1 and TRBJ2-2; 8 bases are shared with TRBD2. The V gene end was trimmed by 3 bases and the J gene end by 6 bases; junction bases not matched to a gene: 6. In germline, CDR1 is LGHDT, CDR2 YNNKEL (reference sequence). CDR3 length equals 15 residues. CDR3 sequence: CASSQLAGVAGELFF. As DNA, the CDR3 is TGTGCCAGCAGCCAGCTAGCGGGCGTGGCCGGGGAGCTGTTTTTT. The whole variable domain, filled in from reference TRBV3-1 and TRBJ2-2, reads DTAVSQTPKYLVTQMGNDKSIKCEQNLGHDTMYWYKQDSKKFLKIMFSYNNKELIINETVPNRFSPKSPDKAHLNLHINSLELGDSAVYFCASSQLAGVAGELFFGEGSRLTVL.

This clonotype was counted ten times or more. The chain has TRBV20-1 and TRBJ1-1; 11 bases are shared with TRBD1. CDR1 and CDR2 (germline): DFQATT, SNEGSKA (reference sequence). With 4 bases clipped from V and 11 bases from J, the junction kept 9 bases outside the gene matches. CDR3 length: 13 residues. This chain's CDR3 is CSAKPPGQGEAFF. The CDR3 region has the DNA TGCAGTGCTAAACCTCCGGGACAGGGGGAGGCTTTCTTT.

CDR3 sequence (DNA): TGTGCCAGCAGTTCGCCGGGACTAGCGTCCCACGAGCAGTACTTC. It yields the protein CASSSPGLASHEQYF. The chain is built from TRBV28 and TRBJ2-7, with 10 positions matching TRBD2. Germline CDR1 and CDR2: MDHEN and SYDVKM. The CDR3 length is 15 residues. V trimming: 4 bases; J trimming: 5 bases; junction bases outside the gene matches: 8.

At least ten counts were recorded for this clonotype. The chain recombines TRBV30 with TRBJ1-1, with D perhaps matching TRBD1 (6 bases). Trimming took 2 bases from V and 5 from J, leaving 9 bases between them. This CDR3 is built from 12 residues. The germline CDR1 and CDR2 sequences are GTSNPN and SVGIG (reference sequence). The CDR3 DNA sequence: TGTGCCTGGAGTCCTCAGGGGACTGAAGCTTTCTTT. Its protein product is CAWSPQGTEAFF.

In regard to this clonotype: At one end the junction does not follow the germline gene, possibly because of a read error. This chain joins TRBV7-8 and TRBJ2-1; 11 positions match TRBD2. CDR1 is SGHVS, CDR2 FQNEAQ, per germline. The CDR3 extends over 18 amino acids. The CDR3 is CASSQGPLTSGDYNEQFF. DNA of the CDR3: TGCGCCAGCAGCCAAGGTCCGCTGACTAGCGGGGACTACAATGAGCAGTTCTTC. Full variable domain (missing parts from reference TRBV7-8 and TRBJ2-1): GAGVSQSPRYKVAKRGQDVALRCDPISGHVSLFWYQQALGQGPEFLTYFQNEAQLDKSGLPSDRFFAERPEGSVSTLKIQRTQQEDSAVYLCASSQGPLTSGDYNEQFFGPGTRLTVL.

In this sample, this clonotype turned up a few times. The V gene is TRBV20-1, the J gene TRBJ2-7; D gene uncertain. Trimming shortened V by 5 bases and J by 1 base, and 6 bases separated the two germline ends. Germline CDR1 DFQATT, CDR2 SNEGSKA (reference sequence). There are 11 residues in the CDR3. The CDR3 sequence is CSAGISYEQYF. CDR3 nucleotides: TGCAGTGCTGGAATATCCTACGAGCAGTACTTC.

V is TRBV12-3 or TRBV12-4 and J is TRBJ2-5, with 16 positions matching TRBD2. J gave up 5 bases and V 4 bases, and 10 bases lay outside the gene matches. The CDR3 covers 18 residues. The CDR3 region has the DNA TGTGCCAGCAGTTCTTTGGCGGGACTAGCGGGAGGGGTGGAGACCCAGTACTTC. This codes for CASSSLAGLAGGVETQYF.

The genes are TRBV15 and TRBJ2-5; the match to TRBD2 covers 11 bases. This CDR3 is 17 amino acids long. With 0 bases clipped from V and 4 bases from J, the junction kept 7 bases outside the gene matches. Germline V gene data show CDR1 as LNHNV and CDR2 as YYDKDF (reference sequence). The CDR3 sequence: CATSRDTLSGRGETQYF. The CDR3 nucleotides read TGTGCCACCAGCAGAGACACCCTTAGCGGGAGGGGAGAGACCCAGTACTTC.

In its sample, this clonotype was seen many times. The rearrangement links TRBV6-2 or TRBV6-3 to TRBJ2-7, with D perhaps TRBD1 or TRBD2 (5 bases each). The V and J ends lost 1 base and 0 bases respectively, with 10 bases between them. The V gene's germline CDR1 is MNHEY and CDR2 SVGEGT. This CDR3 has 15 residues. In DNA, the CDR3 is TGTGCCAGCAGTTACTTCCGGGACGGCTCCTACGAGCAGTACTTC. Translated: CASSYFRDGSYEQYF.

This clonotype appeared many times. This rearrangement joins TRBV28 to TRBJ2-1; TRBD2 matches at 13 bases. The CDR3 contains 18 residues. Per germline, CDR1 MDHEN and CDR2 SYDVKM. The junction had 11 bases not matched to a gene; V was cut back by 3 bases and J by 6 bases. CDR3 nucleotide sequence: TGTGCCAGCAGTTTGGAAAGGACTAGCGGGAGACTGGGCAATGAGCAGTTCTTC. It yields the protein CASSLERTSGRLGNEQFF. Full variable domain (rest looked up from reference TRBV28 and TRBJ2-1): DVKVTQSSRYLVKRTGEKVFLECVQDMDHENMFWYRQDPGLGLRLIYFSYDVKMKEKGDIPEGYSVSREKKERFSLILESASTNQTSMYLCASSLERTSGRLGNEQFFGPGTRLTVL.

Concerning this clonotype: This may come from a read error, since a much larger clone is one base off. For the CDR3, the DNA is TGTGCCAGCAGGCCATCTACAGGGGCGAACTACACTGAAGCTTTCTTT. Translating gives CASRPSTGANYTEAFF. The chain carries TRBV28 and TRBJ1-1, with 7 positions matching TRBD1. With 6 bases clipped from V and 3 bases from J, the junction kept 13 bases outside the gene matches. Germline V gene data show CDR1 as MDHEN and CDR2 as SYDVKM. CDR3 length: 16 amino acids.

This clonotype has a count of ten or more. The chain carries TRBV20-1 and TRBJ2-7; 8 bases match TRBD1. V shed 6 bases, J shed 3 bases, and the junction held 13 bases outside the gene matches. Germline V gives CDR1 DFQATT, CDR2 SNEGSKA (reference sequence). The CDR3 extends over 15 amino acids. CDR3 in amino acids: CSAGTGSLLLYEQYF. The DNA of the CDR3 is TGCAGTGCAGGGACAGGCAGCCTACTCCTCTACGAGCAGTACTTC.

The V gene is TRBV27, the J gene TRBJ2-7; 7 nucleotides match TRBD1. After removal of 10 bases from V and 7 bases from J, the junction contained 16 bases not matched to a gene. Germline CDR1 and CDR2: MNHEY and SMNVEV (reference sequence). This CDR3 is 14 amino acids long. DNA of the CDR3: TGTGCCACCCAGGCCCTAGACAGGGATCGAGAGCAGTACTTC. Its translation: CATQALDRDREQYF.

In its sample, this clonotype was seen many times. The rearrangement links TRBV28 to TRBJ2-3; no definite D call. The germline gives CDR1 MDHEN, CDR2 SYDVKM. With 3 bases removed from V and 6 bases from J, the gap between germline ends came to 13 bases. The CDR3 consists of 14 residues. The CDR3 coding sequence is TGTGCCAGCAGTTTTAGGCCCCCCCCCGATACGCAGTATTTT. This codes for CASSFRPPPDTQYF.

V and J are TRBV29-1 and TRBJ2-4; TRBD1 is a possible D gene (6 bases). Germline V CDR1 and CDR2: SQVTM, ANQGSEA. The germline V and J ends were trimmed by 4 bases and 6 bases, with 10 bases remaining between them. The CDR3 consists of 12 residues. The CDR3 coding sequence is TGCAGCGTTGGGACAGATCCAAACATTCAGTACTTC. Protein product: CSVGTDPNIQYF.